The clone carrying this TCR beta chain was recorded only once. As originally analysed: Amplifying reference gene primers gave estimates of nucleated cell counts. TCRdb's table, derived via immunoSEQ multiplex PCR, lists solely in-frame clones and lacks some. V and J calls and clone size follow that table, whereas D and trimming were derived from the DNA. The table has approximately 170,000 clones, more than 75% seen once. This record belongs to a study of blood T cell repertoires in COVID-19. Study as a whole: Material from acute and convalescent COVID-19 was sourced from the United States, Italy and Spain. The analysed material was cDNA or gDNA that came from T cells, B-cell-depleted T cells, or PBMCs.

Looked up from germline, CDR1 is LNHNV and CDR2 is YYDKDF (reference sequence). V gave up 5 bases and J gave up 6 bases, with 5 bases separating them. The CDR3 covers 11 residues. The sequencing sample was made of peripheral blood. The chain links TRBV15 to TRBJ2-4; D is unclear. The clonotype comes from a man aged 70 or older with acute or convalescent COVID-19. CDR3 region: CATSPSNIQYF. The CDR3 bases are TGTGCCACCAGCCCTTCAAACATTCAGTACTTC.